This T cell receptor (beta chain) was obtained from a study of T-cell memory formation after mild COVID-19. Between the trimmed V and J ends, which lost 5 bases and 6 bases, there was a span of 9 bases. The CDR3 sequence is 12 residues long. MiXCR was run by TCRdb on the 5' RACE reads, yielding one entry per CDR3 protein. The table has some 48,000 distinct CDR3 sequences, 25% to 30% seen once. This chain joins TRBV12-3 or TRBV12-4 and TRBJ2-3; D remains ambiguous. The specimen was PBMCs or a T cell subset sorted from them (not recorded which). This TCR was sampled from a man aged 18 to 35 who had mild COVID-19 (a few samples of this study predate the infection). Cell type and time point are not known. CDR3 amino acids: CASSPSLDTQYF. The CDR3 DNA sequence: TGTGCCAGCAGTCCCAGTCTGGATACGCAGTATTTT.